This T cell receptor (beta chain) comes out of a study of CD8 T cells in Susac syndrome. The authors reverse transcribed about 0.5 to 1 ug RNA with random hexamers. TCRdb reprocessed the immunoSEQ multiplex PCR reads with MiXCR, giving one entry per CDR3 protein. The sample lists some 300,000 distinct CDR3 sequences; about 82% were seen once. The length of the CDR3 is 15 residues. Per the germline V gene, CDR1 is DFQATT and CDR2 is SNEGSKA (reference sequence). Trimming took 6 bases from V and 0 from J, leaving 15 bases between them. Sample: CD8+ T cells from PBMCs. This sequence was found in a human donor with multiple sclerosis. J is TRBJ2-1 and V is TRBV20-1; D gene uncertain. This CDR3 is CSASARPYSYNEQFF. For the CDR3, the DNA is TGCAGTGCCTCGGCCCGGCCCTACTCCTACAATGAGCAGTTCTTC.